This T cell receptor beta chain was recorded in a study of shared clonotypes between healthy human individuals. CDR1 and CDR2 from the germline V gene are MNHNS and SASEGT. This CDR3 has 13 amino acids. Naive CD8 populations comprised CD45RO-negative cells positively selected for CCR7, excluding terminally differentiated effector memory CD45RA+ cells. TCRdb's table, derived via immunoSEQ multiplex PCR, lists solely in-frame clones and lacks some. In the table there are nearly 2 million clones, about 95% of which are singletons. The V call is TRBV6-1, the J call TRBJ2-5; 9 nucleotides agree with TRBD1. The DNA end lines up better with TRBJ2-7; the J call may be wrong. The source of this sequence is a man aged 18 to 29 in good health. What was sequenced was naive CD8+ T cells sorted from blood. CDR3 loop: CASSEWTGDEQYF. DNA of the CDR3: TGTGCCAGCAGTGAATGGACAGGGGACGAGCAGTACTTC.